The 5 T cell receptor beta chains reported below all come from one sample, sequenced in a study of blood T cell repertoires in COVID-19. TCRdb keeps only in-frame clones here, not all; method: immunoSEQ multiplex PCR. The table has 45,000 to 65,000 clones, 89% seen once; the top ten hold roughly 5%. The sequencing input was peripheral blood. Every receptor here comes from a man in his sixties with active COVID-19.

This rearrangement joins TRBV9 to TRBJ2-6; D possibly corresponds to TRBD2 (5 bases). The CDR3 loop spans 16 amino acids. Germline V gene data show CDR1 as SGDLS and CDR2 as YYNGEE. Trimming cost V 2 bases and J 0 bases, with 9 bases left between them. The CDR3: CASSVGVYSGANVLTF. CDR3 nucleotide sequence: TGTGCCAGCAGCGTCGGGGTCTACTCTGGGGCCAACGTCCTGACTTTC. Together with reference TRBV9 and TRBJ2-6, the CDR3 gives the full variable domain: DSGVTQTPKHLITATGQRVTLRCSPRSGDLSVYWYQQSLDQGLQFLIQYYNGEERAKGNILERFSAQQFPDLHSELNLSSLELGDSALYFCASSVGVYSGANVLTFGAGSRLTVL.

The rearrangement uses TRBV18 and TRBJ1-1; D is perhaps TRBD1 (6 bases). Germline V gene data show CDR1 as KGHSH and CDR2 as LQKENI. The CDR3 length is 16 residues. Trimming left V 3 bases short and J 0 bases short, with 14 bases between. CDR3 nucleotides: TGTGCCAGCTCACCCCGGACAGCGACCATGAACACTGAAGCTTTCTTT. This gives the protein CASSPRTATMNTEAFF.

The J gene is TRBJ2-7, the V gene TRBV4-3; tentative D call: TRBD1 (5 bases). The germline CDR1 and CDR2 sequences are LGHNA and YSLEER. This CDR3 is 16 amino acids long. V shed 0 bases and J shed 0 bases, with 12 bases lying between them. Here the CDR3 reads CASSQERWGSSYEQYF. CDR3 DNA sequence: TGCGCCAGCAGCCAAGAACGTTGGGGCAGCTCCTACGAGCAGTACTTC.

The chain links TRBV3-1 (or the pseudogene TRBV3-2) to TRBJ2-1; 7 nucleotides match TRBD1. CDR3 length equals 13 residues. Germline V gene sequence: CDR1 LGHDT, CDR2 YNNKEL (reference sequence). Trimming at V came to 0 bases and at J to 9 bases, leaving 2 bases not matched to a gene. CDR3: CASSQDDRAEQFF. CDR3 nucleotide sequence: TGTGCCAGCAGCCAAGATGACAGGGCTGAGCAGTTCTTC.

In its sample, this clone was seen once. The V call is TRBV27, the J call TRBJ1-2; weak D call: TRBD1 (5 bases). Trimming pared 6 bases from V and 7 bases from J, leaving 18 bases between. CDR3 length: 14 residues. CDR1 is MNHEY and CDR2 is SMNVEV in the germline V gene (reference sequence). The CDR3 is CASSPIGGMGGYTF. Here the CDR3 DNA reads TGTGCCAGCAGCCCCATCGGGGGAATGGGTGGCTACACCTTC.